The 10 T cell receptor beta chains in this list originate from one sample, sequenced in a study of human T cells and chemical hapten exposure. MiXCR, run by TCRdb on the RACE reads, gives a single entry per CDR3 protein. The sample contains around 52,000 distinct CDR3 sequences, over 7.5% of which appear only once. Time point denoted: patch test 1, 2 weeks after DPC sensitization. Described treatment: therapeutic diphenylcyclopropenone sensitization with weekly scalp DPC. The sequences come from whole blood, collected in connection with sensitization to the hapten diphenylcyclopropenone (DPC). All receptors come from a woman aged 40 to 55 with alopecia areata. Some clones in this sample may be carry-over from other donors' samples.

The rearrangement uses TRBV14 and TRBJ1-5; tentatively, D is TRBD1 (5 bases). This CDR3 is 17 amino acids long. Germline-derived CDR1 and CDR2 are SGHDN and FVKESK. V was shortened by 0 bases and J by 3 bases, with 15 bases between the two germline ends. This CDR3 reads CASSQEKGTDNNQPQHF. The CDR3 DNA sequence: TGTGCCAGCAGCCAAGAAAAGGGGACGGATAACAATCAGCCCCAGCATTTT. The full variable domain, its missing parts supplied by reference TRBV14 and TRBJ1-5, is EAGVTQFPSHSVIEKGQTVTLRCDPISGHDNLYWYRRVMGKEIKFLLHFVKESKQDESGMPNNRFLAERTGGTYSTLKVQPAELEDSGVYFCASSQEKGTDNNQPQHFGDGTRLSIL.

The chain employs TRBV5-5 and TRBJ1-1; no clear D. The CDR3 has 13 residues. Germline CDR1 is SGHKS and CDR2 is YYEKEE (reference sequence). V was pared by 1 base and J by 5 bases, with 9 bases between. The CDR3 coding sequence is TGTGCCAGCAGCTTGAAGCCGGAAACTGAAGCTTTCTTT. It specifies CASSLKPETEAFF. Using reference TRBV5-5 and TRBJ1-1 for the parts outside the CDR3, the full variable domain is DAGVTQSPTHLIKTRGQQVTLRCSPISGHKSVSWYQQVLGQGPQFIFQYYEKEERGRGNFPDRFSARQFPNYSSELNVNALLLGDSALYLCASSLKPETEAFFGQGTRLTVV.

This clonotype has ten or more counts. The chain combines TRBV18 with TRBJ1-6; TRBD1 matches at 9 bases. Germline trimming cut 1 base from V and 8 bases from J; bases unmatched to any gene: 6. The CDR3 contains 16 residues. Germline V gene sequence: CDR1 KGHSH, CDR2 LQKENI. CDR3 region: CASSPQKDRGDSPLHF. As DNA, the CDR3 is TGTGCCAGCTCACCACAAAAGGACAGGGGAGATTCACCCCTCCACTTT.

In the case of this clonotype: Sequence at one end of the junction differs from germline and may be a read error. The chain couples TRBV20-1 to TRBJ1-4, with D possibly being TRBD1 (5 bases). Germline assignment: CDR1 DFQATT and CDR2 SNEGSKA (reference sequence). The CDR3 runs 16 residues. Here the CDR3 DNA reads TGCAGTGCTAGAGGGCCGAGTAGGGGTTCTAATGAAAATCTGTTTTTT. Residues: CSARGPSRGSNENLFF.

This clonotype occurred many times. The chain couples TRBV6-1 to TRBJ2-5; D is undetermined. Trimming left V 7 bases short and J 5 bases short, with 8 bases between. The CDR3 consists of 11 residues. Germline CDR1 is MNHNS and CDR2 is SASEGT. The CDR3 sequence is CASMIGETQYF. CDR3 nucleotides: TGTGCCAGCATGATCGGGGAGACCCAGTACTTC.

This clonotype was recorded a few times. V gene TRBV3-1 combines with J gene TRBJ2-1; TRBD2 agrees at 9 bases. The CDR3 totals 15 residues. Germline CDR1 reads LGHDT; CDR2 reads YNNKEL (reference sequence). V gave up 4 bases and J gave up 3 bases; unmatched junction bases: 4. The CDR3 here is CASSLAAGGYNEQFF. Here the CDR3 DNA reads TGTGCCAGCAGCCTAGCAGCGGGGGGCTACAATGAGCAGTTCTTC.

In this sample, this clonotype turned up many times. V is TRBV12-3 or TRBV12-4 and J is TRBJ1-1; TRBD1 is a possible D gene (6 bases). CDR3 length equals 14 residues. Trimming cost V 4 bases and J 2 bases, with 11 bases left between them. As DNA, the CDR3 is TGTGCCAGCAGTTCCGGACAGCTCAACACTGAAGCTTTCTTT. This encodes CASSSGQLNTEAFF.

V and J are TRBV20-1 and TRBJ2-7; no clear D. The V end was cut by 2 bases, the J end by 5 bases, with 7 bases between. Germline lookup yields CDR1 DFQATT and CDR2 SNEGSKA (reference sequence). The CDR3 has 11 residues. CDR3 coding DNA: TGCAGTGCTAGAACAGTGGACGAGCAGTACTTC. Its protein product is CSARTVDEQYF.

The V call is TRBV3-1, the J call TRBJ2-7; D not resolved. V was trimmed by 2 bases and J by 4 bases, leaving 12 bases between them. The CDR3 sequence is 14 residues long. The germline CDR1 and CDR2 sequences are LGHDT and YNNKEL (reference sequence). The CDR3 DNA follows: TGTGCCAGCAGCCAATCTCAGCTCGGTTACGAGCAGTACTTC. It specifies CASSQSQLGYEQYF.

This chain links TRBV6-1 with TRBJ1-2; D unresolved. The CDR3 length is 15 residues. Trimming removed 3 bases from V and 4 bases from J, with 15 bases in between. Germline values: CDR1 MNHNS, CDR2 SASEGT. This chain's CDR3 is CASSDPQKSRYGYTF. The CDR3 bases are TGTGCCAGCAGTGATCCGCAGAAATCTCGCTATGGCTACACCTTC.